The 23 T cell receptor beta chains below all came from one sample that was sequenced in a study of technical replicates of blood from a few donors. Profiling relied on immunoSEQ multiplex PCR, and the TCRdb table lists in-frame clones only, not all of them. The table shows around 83,000 clones, with roughly 94% occurring only once. The source material was T cells isolated from PBMCs. The receptor source for this set is a human donor in good health.

V gene TRBV6-4 combines with J gene TRBJ1-4; D remains unclear. V shed 11 bases and J shed 1 base, with 17 bases lying between them. This CDR3 contains 15 residues. Germline V gene lookup returns CDR1 MRHNA and CDR2 SNTAGT. The CDR3, as DNA: TGTGCCCCGGAAGGGCGGGAGGTAACTAATGAAAAACTGTTTTTT. Protein product: CAPEGREVTNEKLFF.

This clone has just one count. The rearrangement joins TRBV6-6 to TRBJ1-2; D remains unclear. The V gene lost 6 bases and the J gene lost 0 bases, with 11 bases spanning the gap. The CDR3 sequence is 14 residues long. Per germline, CDR1 MNHNY and CDR2 SVGAGI (reference sequence). This CDR3 reads CASRDRGSNYGYTF. CDR3 sequence (DNA): TGTGCCAGCAGGGACCGAGGGTCTAACTATGGCTACACCTTC.

V gene TRBV10-2 combines with J gene TRBJ2-1; 9 bases are a match to TRBD2. There are 17 residues in the CDR3. CDR1 WSHSY and CDR2 SAAADI come from the germline V gene. The ends lost 3 bases at V and 0 bases at J; junction bases unmatched: 6. CDR3 region: CASSELLSGSSYNEQFF. In DNA, the CDR3 is TGCGCCAGCAGTGAATTACTTAGCGGGAGCTCCTACAATGAGCAGTTCTTC.

A few counts support this clone. The chain uses TRBV20-1 and TRBJ1-1; D is uncertain. Germline CDR1 reads DFQATT; CDR2 reads SNEGSKA (reference sequence). This CDR3 has 11 amino acids. V shed 7 bases and J shed 1 base, with 7 bases lying between them. The CDR3 nucleotides read TGCAGTGAGAGCCGGAACACTGAAGCTTTCTTT. It yields the protein CSESRNTEAFF.

This clone was recorded once. V and J are TRBV2 and TRBJ2-7; 9 bases agree with TRBD1. The V gene end was trimmed by 0 bases and the J gene end by 7 bases; junction bases not matched to a gene: 7. Germline V gives CDR1 SNHLY, CDR2 FYNNEI. The CDR3 length is 15 residues. The CDR3 region is CASSEAGTGFEEQYF. CDR3 nucleotides: TGTGCCAGCAGTGAAGCCGGGACAGGGTTTGAGGAGCAGTACTTC.

J is TRBJ2-3 and V is TRBV5-1; 11 positions match TRBD2. The trim removed 3 bases at V and 4 bases at J, leaving 10 bases unmatched. Germline-derived CDR1 and CDR2 are SGHRS and YFSETQ. The CDR3 loop spans 17 amino acids. CDR3 protein: CASSSPTSGRGADTQYF. CDR3 sequence (DNA): TGCGCCAGCAGCTCACCCACTAGCGGGAGAGGCGCAGATACGCAGTATTTT.

The chain couples TRBV11-2 to TRBJ1-1, with a possible D match to TRBD1 (6 bases). The CDR3 is 11 amino acids. Trimming took off 5 bases at V and 10 bases at J, with 11 bases between the two ends. Germline V lookup: CDR1 SGHAT, CDR2 FQNNGV. CDR3 bases: TGTGCCAGCAGCGAGGGGGTGGCAGCTTTCTTT. It specifies CASSEGVAAFF.

The chain employs TRBV19 and TRBJ2-4; D is ambiguous. The germline V gene has CDR1 LNHDA and CDR2 SQIVND (reference sequence). Deletions cut 4 bases from V and 0 bases from J, with 7 bases between. This CDR3 is 14 amino acids long. The CDR3 loop is CASSTRLAKNIQYF. CDR3 DNA: TGTGCCAGTAGTACTCGGTTAGCCAAAAACATTCAGTACTTC.

V usage is TRBV30 and J usage is TRBJ2-5; 9 nucleotides align to TRBD2. The CDR3 length is 13 residues. CDR1 GTSNPN and CDR2 SVGIG come from the germline V gene (reference sequence). V lost 0 bases to trimming and J lost 4 bases; unmatched junction nucleotides: 0. The CDR3 sequence is CAWSVLAGETQYF. CDR3 sequence (DNA): TGTGCCTGGAGTGTACTAGCGGGAGAGACCCAGTACTTC.

Here the CDR3 DNA reads TGTGCCTGGAGTGTGTTAGCGTATGAGCAGTTCTTC. Its protein product is CAWSVLAYEQFF. The V gene is TRBV30, the J gene TRBJ2-1, with D possibly matching TRBD2 (5 bases). V was cut by 0 bases and J by 8 bases, with 8 bases left in between. The CDR3 is 12 amino acids. CDR1 and CDR2 from the germline V gene are GTSNPN and SVGIG (reference sequence).

In its sample, this clone was seen once. The chain employs TRBV5-1 and TRBJ2-7; no firm D call. The CDR3 is 14 residues long. Trimming took off 1 base at V and 6 bases at J, with 14 bases between the two ends. Germline V lookup: CDR1 SGHRS, CDR2 YFSETQ. CDR3 amino acids: CASSLPAEPVEQYF. The CDR3, as DNA: TGCGCCAGCAGCTTGCCCGCGGAGCCGGTCGAGCAGTACTTC. Using reference TRBV5-1 and TRBJ2-7 for the parts outside the CDR3, the full variable domain is KAGVTQTPRYLIKTRGQQVTLSCSPISGHRSVSWYQQTPGQGLQFLFEYFSETQRNKGNFPGRFSGRQFSNSRSEMNVSTLELGDSALYLCASSLPAEPVEQYFGPGTRLTVT.

The chain is built from TRBV7-9 and TRBJ2-6; 7 nucleotides align to TRBD2. Germline trimming cut 3 bases from V and 0 bases from J; bases unmatched to any gene: 11. Germline loops: CDR1 SEHNR, CDR2 FQNEAQ (reference sequence). The CDR3 loop spans 19 amino acids. The CDR3 spells CASSFSGLAEYSGANVLTF. In DNA, the CDR3 is TGTGCCAGCAGCTTTAGCGGGCTAGCGGAATACTCTGGGGCCAACGTCCTGACTTTC.

The V and J genes are TRBV13 and TRBJ2-2; 7 bases are shared with TRBD2. Germline CDR1 is PRHDT and CDR2 is FYEKMQ (reference sequence). The CDR3 is 13 residues long. The CDR3 loop reads CATEWTRTGELFF. The CDR3 coding sequence is TGTGCTACCGAGTGGACTAGAACCGGGGAGCTGTTTTTT.

This chain links TRBV6-5 with TRBJ2-1; 12 nucleotides line up with TRBD2. Germline V CDR1 and CDR2: MNHEY, SVGAGI. Germline trimming cut 4 bases from V and 8 bases from J; bases unmatched to any gene: 9. This CDR3 is built from 16 residues. The CDR3: CASSLMTSGSMYEQFF. As DNA, the CDR3 is TGTGCCAGCAGTTTAATGACTAGCGGGAGTATGTATGAGCAGTTCTTC.

J is TRBJ2-3 and V is TRBV19; 10 bases match TRBD1. Germline CDR1 is LNHDA and CDR2 is SQIVND (reference sequence). The CDR3 length is 16 residues. With V trimmed by 4 bases and J by 6 bases, 10 bases remained unmatched. CDR3 coding DNA: TGTGCCAGTAGTAGTCCCTATAAGGACAGGGGGGATACGCAGTATTTT. Translating it yields CASSSPYKDRGDTQYF.

This rearrangement joins TRBV7-6 to TRBJ1-2; 9 bases are a match to TRBD1. CDR1 and CDR2 (germline): SGHVS, FNYEAQ. V gave up 5 bases and J gave up 5 bases; unmatched junction bases: 9. This CDR3 spans 15 amino acids. Here the CDR3 reads CASSLDRGFGYGYTF. DNA of the CDR3: TGTGCCAGCAGCCTGGACAGGGGATTCGGGTATGGCTACACCTTC.

This chain connects TRBV5-1 to TRBJ1-1; D not certain. The CDR3 is made up of 15 amino acids. Germline lookup yields CDR1 SGHRS and CDR2 YFSETQ. V was pared by 4 bases and J by 1 base, with 14 bases between. The CDR3 DNA follows: TGCGCCAGCAGCACCTTCCCCAAGCAGAACACTGAAGCTTTCTTT. It translates to CASSTFPKQNTEAFF. The full variable domain, in which reference TRBV5-1 and TRBJ1-1 provide the parts outside the CDR3, is KAGVTQTPRYLIKTRGQQVTLSCSPISGHRSVSWYQQTPGQGLQFLFEYFSETQRNKGNFPGRFSGRQFSNSRSEMNVSTLELGDSALYLCASSTFPKQNTEAFFGQGTRLTVV.

The chain carries TRBV6-5 and TRBJ2-1; unclear D gene. The CDR3 is 11 residues long. V was trimmed by 7 bases and J by 5 bases, leaving 6 bases between them. Per the germline V gene, CDR1 is MNHEY and CDR2 is SVGAGI. The CDR3 nucleotides are TGTGCCAGCACGAGAAACAATGAGCAGTTCTTC. Protein sequence: CASTRNNEQFF.

CDR3 sequence (DNA): TGTGCCAGCAGAGGGGTTGGGACTGAAGCTTTCTTT. This gives the protein CASRGVGTEAFF. This chain connects TRBV6-5 to TRBJ1-1; perhaps TRBD1 as D (5 bases). Trimming took 6 bases from V and 5 from J, leaving 10 bases between them. Germline values: CDR1 MNHEY, CDR2 SVGAGI. The CDR3 totals 12 residues.

This chain links TRBV10-3 with TRBJ2-3; TRBD2 matches at 7 bases. The CDR3 runs 15 residues. Germline values: CDR1 ENHRY, CDR2 SYGVKD. The V segment lost 6 bases and the J segment 2 bases; nucleotides outside the gene matches: 8. The CDR3 DNA follows: TGTGCCATCAGGTCCGGGACTACACTCACAGATACGCAGTATTTT. Protein product: CAIRSGTTLTDTQYF.

This clone was observed once. The V gene is TRBV6-5, the J gene TRBJ2-7; TRBD2 aligns across 10 bases. The CDR3 totals 15 residues. V lost 6 bases to trimming and J lost 5 bases; unmatched junction nucleotides: 10. Germline V CDR1 and CDR2: MNHEY, SVGAGI. The CDR3 nucleotides are TGTGCCAGCAGACTCCCTGCTAGCGGGAGCGACGAGCAGTACTTC. This codes for CASRLPASGSDEQYF.

This chain uses TRBV10-3 with TRBJ2-3, with 9 bases that match TRBD1. The CDR3 spans 14 residues. Trimming removed 5 bases from V and 3 bases from J; junction bases left unmatched: 3. CDR1 is ENHRY, CDR2 SYGVKD, per germline. CDR3 loop: CAISTGGVTDTQYF. In DNA form, the CDR3 reads TGTGCCATCAGTACAGGGGGCGTGACAGATACGCAGTATTTT.

The sample holds one count of this clone. The chain joins TRBV18 to TRBJ2-7; 7 bases agree with TRBD1. This CDR3 contains 14 residues. Losses at the gene ends were 5 bases for V and 1 base for J; bases not matched to a gene: 5. Looked up from germline, CDR1 is KGHSH and CDR2 is LQKENI. In nucleotides, the CDR3 is TGTGCCAGCTCAACTCCGGACAGGTCCTACGAGCAGTACTTC. Protein product: CASSTPDRSYEQYF.